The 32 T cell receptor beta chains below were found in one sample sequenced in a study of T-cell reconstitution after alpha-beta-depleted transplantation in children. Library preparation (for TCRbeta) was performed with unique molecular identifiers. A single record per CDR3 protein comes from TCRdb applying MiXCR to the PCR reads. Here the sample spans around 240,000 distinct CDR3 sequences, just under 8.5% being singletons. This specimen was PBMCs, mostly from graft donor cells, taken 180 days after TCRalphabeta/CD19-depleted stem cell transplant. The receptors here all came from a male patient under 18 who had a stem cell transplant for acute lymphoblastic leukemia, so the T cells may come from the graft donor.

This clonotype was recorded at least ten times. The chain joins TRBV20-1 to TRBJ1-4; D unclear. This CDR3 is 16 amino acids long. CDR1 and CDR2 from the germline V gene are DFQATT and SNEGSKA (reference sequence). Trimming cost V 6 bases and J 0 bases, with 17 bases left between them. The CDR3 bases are TGCAGTGCCTCGATCAGGAGGACTGCAACTAATGAAAAACTGTTTTTT. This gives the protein CSASIRRTATNEKLFF.

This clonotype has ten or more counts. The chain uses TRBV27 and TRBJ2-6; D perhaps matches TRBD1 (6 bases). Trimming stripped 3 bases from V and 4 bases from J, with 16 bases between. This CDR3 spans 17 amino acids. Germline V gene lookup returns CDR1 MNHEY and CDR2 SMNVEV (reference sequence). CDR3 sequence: CASSFYITGTGANVLTF. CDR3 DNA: TGTGCCAGCAGTTTTTACATTACAGGGACCGGGGCCAACGTCCTGACTTTC.

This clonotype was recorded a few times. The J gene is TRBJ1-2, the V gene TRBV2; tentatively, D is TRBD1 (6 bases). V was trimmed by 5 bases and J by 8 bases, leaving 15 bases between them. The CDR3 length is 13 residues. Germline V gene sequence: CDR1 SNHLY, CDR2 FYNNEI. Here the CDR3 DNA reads TGTGCCAGCAGTCCCGACAGGAATTGGGGCTACACCTTC. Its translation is CASSPDRNWGYTF.

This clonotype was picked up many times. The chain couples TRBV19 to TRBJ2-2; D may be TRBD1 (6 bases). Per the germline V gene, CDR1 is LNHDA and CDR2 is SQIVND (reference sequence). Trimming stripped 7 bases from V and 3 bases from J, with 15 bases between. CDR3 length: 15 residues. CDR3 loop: CASKKGDRHTGELFF. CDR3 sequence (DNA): TGTGCCAGTAAAAAGGGGGATAGACACACCGGGGAGCTGTTTTTT.

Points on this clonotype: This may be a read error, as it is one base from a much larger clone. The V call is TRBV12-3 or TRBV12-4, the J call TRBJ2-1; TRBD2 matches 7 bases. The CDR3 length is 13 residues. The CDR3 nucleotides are TGTGCCAGCCGAGCCGGGGACTACAATGACCAGTTCTTC. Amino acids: CASRAGDYNDQFF.

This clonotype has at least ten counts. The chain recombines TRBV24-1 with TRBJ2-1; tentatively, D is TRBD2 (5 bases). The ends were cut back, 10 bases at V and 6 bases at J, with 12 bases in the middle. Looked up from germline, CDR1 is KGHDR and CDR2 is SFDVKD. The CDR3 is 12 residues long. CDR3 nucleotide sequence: TGTGCCACGTCGCGGGCCTCCAATGAGCAGTTCTTC. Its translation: CATSRASNEQFF.

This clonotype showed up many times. The CDR3 protein is CSVEEDSGLSTDTQYF. CDR3 nucleotide sequence: TGCAGCGTTGAAGAGGATAGCGGACTTAGCACAGATACGCAGTATTTT. This chain links TRBV29-1 with TRBJ2-3; D possibly corresponds to TRBD2 (6 bases). The germline V gene encodes CDR1 SQVTM and CDR2 ANQGSEA. The CDR3 extends over 16 amino acids. V shed 0 bases and J shed 0 bases, with 13 bases lying between them.

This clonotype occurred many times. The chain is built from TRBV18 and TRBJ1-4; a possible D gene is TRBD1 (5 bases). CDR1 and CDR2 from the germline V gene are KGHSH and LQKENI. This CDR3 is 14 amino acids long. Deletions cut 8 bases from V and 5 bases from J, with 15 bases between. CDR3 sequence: CASTSQEGNEKLFF. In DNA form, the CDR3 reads TGTGCCAGCACCTCACAGGAAGGGAATGAAAAACTGTTTTTT.

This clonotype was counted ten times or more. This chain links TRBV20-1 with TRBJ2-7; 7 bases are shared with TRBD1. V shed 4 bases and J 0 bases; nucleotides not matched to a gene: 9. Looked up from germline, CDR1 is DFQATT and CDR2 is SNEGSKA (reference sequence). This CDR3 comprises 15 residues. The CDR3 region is CSATDRESFSYEQYF. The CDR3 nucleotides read TGCAGTGCTACCGACAGGGAATCATTCTCCTACGAGCAGTACTTC.

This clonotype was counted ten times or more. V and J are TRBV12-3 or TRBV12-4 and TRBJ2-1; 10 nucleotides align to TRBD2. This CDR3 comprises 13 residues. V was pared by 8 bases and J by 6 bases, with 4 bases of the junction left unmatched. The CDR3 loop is CASQRGGINEQFF. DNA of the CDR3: TGTGCCAGCCAGCGGGGGGGAATCAATGAGCAGTTCTTC.

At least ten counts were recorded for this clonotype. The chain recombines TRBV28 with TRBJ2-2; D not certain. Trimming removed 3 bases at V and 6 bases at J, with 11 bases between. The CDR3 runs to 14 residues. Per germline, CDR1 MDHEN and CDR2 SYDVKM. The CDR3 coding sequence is TGTGCCAGCAGTTTCCTCAGGATCGCCGGGGAGCTGTTTTTT. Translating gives CASSFLRIAGELFF.

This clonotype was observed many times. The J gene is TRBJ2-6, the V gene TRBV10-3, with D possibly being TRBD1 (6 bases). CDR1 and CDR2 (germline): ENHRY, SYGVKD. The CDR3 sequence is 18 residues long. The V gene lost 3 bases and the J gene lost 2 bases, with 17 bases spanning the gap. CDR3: CAISDRVQGSAGANVLTF. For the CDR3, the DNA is TGTGCCATCAGTGATAGGGTACAGGGTAGTGCTGGGGCCAACGTCCTGACTTTC.

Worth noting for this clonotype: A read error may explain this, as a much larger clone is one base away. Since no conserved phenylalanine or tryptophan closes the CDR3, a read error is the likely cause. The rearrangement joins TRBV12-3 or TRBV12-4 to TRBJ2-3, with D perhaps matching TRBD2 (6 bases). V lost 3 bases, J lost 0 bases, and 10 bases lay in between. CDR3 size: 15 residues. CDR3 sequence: CASSFGGSSTDTQYY. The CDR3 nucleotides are TGTGCCAGCAGTTTTGGGGGGTCTAGCACAGATACGCAGTATTAT.

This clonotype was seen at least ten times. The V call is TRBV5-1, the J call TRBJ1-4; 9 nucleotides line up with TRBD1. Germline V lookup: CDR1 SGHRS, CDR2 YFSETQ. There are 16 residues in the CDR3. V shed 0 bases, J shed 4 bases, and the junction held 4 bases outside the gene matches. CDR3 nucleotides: TGCGCCAGCAGCTTGGAACAGGGGGCCTTTAATGAAAAACTGTTTTTT. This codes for CASSLEQGAFNEKLFF.

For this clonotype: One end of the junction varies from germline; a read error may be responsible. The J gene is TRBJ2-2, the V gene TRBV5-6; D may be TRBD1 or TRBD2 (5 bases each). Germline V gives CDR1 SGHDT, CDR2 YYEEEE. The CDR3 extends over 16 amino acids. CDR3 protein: CAISPGQFPNTGELFF. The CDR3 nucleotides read TGTGCCATCAGCCCGGGGCAGTTTCCCAACACCGGGGAGCTGTTTTTT.

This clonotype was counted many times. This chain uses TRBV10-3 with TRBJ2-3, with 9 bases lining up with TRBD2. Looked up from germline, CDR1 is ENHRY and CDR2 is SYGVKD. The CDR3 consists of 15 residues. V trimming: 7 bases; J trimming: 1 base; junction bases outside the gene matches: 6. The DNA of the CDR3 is TGTGCCATCAAGAGAAGGACTAGCGGCACAGATACGCAGTATTTT. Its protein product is CAIKRRTSGTDTQYF.

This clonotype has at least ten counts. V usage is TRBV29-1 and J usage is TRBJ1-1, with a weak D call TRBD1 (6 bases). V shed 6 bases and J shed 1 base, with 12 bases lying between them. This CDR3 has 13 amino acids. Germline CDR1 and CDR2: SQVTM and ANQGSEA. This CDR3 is CSVIRGKNTEAFF. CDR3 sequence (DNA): TGCAGCGTCATCAGGGGCAAGAACACTGAAGCTTTCTTT.

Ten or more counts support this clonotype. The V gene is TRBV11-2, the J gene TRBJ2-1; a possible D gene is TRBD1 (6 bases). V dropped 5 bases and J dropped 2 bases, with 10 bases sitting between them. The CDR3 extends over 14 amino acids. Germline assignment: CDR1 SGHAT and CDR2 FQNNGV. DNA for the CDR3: TGTGCCAGCAGCACCCAGGGGACCTACAATGAGCAGTTCTTC. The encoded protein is CASSTQGTYNEQFF.

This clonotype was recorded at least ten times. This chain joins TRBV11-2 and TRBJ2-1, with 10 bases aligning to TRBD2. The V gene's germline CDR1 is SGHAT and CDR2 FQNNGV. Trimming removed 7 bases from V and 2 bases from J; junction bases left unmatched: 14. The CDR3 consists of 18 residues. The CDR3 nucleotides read TGTGCCAGCAACGTCCACCCAGCGGGGGGGTTGGCCTACAATGAGCAGTTCTTC. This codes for CASNVHPAGGLAYNEQFF. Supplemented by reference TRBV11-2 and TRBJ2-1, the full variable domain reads EAGVAQSPRYKIIEKRQSVAFWCNPISGHATLYWYQQILGQGPKLLIQFQNNGVVDDSQLPKDRFSAERLKGVDSTLKIQPAKLEDSAVYLCASNVHPAGGLAYNEQFFGPGTRLTVL.

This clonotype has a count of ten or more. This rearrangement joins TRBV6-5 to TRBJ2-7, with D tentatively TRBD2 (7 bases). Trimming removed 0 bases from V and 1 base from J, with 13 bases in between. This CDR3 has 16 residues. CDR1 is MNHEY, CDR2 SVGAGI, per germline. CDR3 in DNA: TGTGCCAGCAGTTACTCTGAGGGGGGGGTTTCCTACGAGCAGTACTTC. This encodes CASSYSEGGVSYEQYF.

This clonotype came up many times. CDR3 in amino acids: CASSLVGAGGPQHF. Here the CDR3 DNA reads TGTGCCAGCAGTTTAGTGGGGGCAGGGGGGCCCCAGCATTTT. The chain links TRBV12-3 or TRBV12-4 to TRBJ1-5; the match to TRBD1 covers 7 bases. This CDR3 is 14 amino acids long. The V gene end was trimmed by 1 base and the J gene end by 9 bases; junction bases not matched to a gene: 6.

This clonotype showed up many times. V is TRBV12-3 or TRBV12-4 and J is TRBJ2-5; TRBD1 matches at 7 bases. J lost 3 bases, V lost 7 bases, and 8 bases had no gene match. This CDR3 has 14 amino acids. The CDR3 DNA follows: TGTGCCAGCACCTTGCCAGGGGGAAAAGAGACCCAGTACTTC. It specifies CASTLPGGKETQYF.

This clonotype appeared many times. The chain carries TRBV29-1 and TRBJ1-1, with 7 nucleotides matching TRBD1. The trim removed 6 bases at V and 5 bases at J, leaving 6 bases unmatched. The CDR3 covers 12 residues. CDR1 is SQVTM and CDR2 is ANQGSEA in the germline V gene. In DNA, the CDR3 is TGCAGCGTAAGCAGGGGGGGGACTGAAGCTTTCTTT. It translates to CSVSRGGTEAFF.

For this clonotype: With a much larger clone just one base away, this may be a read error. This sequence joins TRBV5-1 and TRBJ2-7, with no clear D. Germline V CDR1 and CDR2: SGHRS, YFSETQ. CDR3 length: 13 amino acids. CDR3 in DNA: TGCGCCAGCGGCTTGGGCAGTACCTACGAGCAGTACTTC. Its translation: CASGLGSTYEQYF. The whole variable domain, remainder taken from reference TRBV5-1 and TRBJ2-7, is KAGVTQTPRYLIKTRGQQVTLSCSPISGHRSVSWYQQTPGQGLQFLFEYFSETQRNKGNFPGRFSGRQFSNSRSEMNVSTLELGDSALYLCASGLGSTYEQYFGPGTRLTVT.

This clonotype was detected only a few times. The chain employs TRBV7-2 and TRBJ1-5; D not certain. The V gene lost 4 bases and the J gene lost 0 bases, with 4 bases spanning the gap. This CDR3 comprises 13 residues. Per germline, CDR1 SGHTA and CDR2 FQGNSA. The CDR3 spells CASSSHSNQPQHF. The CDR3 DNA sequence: TGTGCCAGCAGCTCCCATAGCAATCAGCCCCAGCATTTT.

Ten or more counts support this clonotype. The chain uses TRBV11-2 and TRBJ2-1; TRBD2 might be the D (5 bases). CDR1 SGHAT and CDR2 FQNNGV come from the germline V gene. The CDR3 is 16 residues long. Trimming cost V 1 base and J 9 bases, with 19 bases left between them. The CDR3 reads CASSLVEGDPTTEQFF. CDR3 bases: TGTGCCAGCAGCTTAGTAGAGGGCGATCCGACGACTGAGCAGTTCTTC.

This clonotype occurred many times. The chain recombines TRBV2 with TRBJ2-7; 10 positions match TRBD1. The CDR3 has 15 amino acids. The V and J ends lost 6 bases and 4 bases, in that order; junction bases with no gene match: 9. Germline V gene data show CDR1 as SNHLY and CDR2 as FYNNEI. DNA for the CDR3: TGTGCCAGCAGCAGTTCGACAGGGGGCTCTTACGAGCAGTACTTC. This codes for CASSSSTGGSYEQYF.

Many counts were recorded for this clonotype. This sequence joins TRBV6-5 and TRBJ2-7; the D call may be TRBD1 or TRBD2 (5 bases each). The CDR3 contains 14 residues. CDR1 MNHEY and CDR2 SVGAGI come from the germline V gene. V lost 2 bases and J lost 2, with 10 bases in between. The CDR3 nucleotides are TGTGCCAGCAGTTACGGGCAGGGAGCCTACGAGCAGTACTTC. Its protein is CASSYGQGAYEQYF.

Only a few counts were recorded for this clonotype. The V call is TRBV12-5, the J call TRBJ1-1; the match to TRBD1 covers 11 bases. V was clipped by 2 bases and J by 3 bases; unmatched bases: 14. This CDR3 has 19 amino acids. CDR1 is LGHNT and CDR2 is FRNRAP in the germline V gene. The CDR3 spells CASGLITGTGGFLDTEAFF. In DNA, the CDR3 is TGTGCTAGTGGTTTGATAACCGGGACAGGGGGGTTTTTGGACACTGAAGCTTTCTTT.

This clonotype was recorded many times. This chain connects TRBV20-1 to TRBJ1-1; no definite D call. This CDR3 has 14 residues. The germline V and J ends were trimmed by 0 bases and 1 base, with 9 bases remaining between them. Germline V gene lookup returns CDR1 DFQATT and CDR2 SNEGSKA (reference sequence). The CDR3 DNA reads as TGCAGTGCTAGAGAGCGGAGGGCGAACACTGAAGCTTTCTTT. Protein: CSARERRANTEAFF.

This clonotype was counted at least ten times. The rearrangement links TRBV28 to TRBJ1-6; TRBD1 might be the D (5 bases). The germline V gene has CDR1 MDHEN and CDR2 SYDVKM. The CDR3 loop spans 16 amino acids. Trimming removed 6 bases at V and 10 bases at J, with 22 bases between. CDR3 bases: TGTGCCAGCAGCCCGCATGGGGCAGGTCGCAGCTCACCCCTCCACTTT. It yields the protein CASSPHGAGRSSPLHF.

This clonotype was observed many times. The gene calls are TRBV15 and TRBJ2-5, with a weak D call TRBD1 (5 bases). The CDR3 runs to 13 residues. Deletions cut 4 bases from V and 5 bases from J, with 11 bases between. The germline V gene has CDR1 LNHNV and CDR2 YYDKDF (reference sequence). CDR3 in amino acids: CATSTRVLETQYF. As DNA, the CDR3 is TGTGCCACCAGCACCAGGGTTCTGGAGACCCAGTACTTC.